Listed below are T cell receptor beta chains from one sample, sequenced in a study of blood T cell repertoires in COVID-19. Assay used: immunoSEQ multiplex PCR; TCRdb lists only in-frame clones, some missing. Of about 280,000 clones listed, roughly nine tenths are singletons. The sample consisted of PBMCs or T cells enriched from blood (not recorded which). The source of these receptors is a woman between 40 and 50 years old who had recovered from COVID-19. The CDR3 runs from the conserved cysteine through the conserved F or W. D genes are given only for firm matches. Size is stated for part of the rows, as once, few or many counts, or as a class when the clone is expanded.

clone_size d_call j_call v_call cdr3_aa cdr3_nt
NA TRBD1 TRBJ1-2 TRBV28 CASNPPGRGSYGYTF TGTGCCAGCAATCCCCCGGGCAGGGGGAGCTATGGCTACACCTTC
NA TRBD1 TRBJ1-1 TRBV9 CASSTGGADTEAFF TGTGCCAGCAGCACAGGGGGGGCAGACACTGAAGCTTTCTTT
NA TRBD1 TRBJ1-3 TRBV5-4 CASSFSPGQAGNTIYF TGTGCCAGCAGCTTTTCACCGGGACAGGCTGGAAACACCATATATTTT
NA TRBD2 TRBJ2-3 TRBV11-2 CASSLDPAGVLVSQYF TGTGCCAGCAGCTTAGATCCAGCGGGAGTTTTAGTCTCGCAGTATTTT
NA TRBD2 TRBJ2-1 TRBV6-4 CASSDEVGGEQFF TGTGCCAGCAGTGACGAGGTGGGGGGGGAGCAGTTCTTC
NA TRBD1 TRBJ1-2 TRBV5-1 CASSFSSGTVANYGYTF TGCGCCAGCAGCTTCTCCTCCGGGACAGTGGCTAACTATGGCTACACCTTC
NA NA TRBJ1-2 TRBV27 CASSLEGSNYGYTF TGTGCCAGCAGTTTGGAGGGCTCTAACTATGGCTACACCTTC
NA TRBD2 TRBJ2-1 TRBV9 CASTGTTNTTSANEQFF TGTGCCTCCACCGGGACGACGAACACGACTAGCGCCAATGAGCAGTTCTTC
NA NA TRBJ2-7 TRBV28 CASSLAPYEQYF TGTGCCAGCAGTTTGGCCCCGTACGAGCAGTACTTC
once NA TRBJ2-5 TRBV4-2 CASSQDLGSGSETQYF TGTGCCAGCAGCCAAGACCTAGGGAGCGGGTCGGAGACCCAGTACTTC
NA NA TRBJ1-3 TRBV27 CASSRDSGRNTIYF TGTGCCAGCAGCCGCGACAGTGGGAGAAACACCATATATTTT
NA NA TRBJ2-3 TRBV5-1 CASSLDRAIGTDTQYF TGCGCCAGCAGCTTAGATCGCGCAATTGGCACAGATACGCAGTATTTT
NA NA TRBJ2-1 TRBV12-3/TRBV12-4 CASRATSSYEQFF TGTGCCAGCAGAGCTACTAGCTCCTATGAGCAGTTCTTC
NA TRBD2 TRBJ2-3 TRBV7-2 CASSYSGISTDTQYF TGTGCCAGCAGCTATAGCGGGATCAGCACAGATACGCAGTATTTT
NA NA TRBJ1-2 TRBV6-5 CASRPTSGGYTF TGTGCCAGCAGGCCCACATCGGGAGGCTACACCTTC
NA TRBD1 TRBJ1-2 TRBV19 CASSRGRGDGYTF TGTGCCAGCAGCCGGGGCAGGGGGGATGGCTACACCTTC
once NA TRBJ2-2 TRBV18 CASSPRKGDGELFF TGTGCCAGCTCACCACGGAAAGGGGACGGGGAGCTGTTTTTT
NA NA TRBJ2-5 TRBV2 CASSRVRQETQYF TGTGCCAGCAGCCGGGTCCGCCAAGAGACCCAGTACTTC
NA TRBD1 TRBJ1-2 TRBV6-5 CASSYNIGGVGGYTF TGTGCCAGCAGTTACAACATAGGGGGCGTGGGTGGCTACACCTTC
NA TRBD2 TRBJ2-6 TRBV6-2/TRBV6-3 CASSSTSRRANVLTF TGTGCCAGCAGTTCGACTAGCCGGAGGGCCAACGTCCTGACTTTC
NA NA TRBJ1-2 TRBV28 CASNTPPYGYTF TGTGCCAGCAACACACCACCCTATGGCTACACCTTC
NA NA TRBJ1-1 TRBV30 CAWSRGGWAFF TGTGCCTGGAGTCGGGGAGGCTGGGCTTTCTTT
NA NA TRBJ2-1 TRBV7-9 CASSSVGQVYNEQFF TGTGCCAGCAGCTCCGTGGGGCAGGTCTACAATGAGCAGTTCTTC
NA TRBD2 TRBJ2-3 TRBV18 CASSPLLADSTDTQYF TGTGCCAGCTCACCACTACTAGCGGATAGCACAGATACGCAGTATTTT
once TRBD1 TRBJ1-4 TRBV4-3 CASSHTPGTGDEKLFF TGCGCCAGCAGCCATACCCCCGGGACAGGGGACGAAAAACTGTTTTTT
NA TRBD1 TRBJ2-1 TRBV9 CASSTGTDKQFF TGTGCCAGCAGCACCGGGACAGATAAGCAGTTCTTC
NA NA TRBJ1-4 TRBV5-3 CARSTVWVEKLFF TGTGCCAGAAGCACAGTATGGGTTGAAAAACTGTTTTTT
NA NA TRBJ2-7 TRBV6-5 CASRDSNSYEQYF TGTGCCAGCAGGGACAGCAACTCCTACGAGCAGTACTTC
NA TRBD2 TRBJ2-5 TRBV19 CASSGLAAHQETQYF TGTGCCAGTAGTGGACTAGCGGCCCACCAAGAGACCCAGTACTTC
few NA TRBJ2-2 TRBV7-2 CASSLGTANTGELFF TGTGCCAGCAGCTTAGGGACAGCGAACACCGGGGAGCTGTTTTTT
NA TRBD2 TRBJ2-1 TRBV19 CASSIGTSGSNEQFF TGTGCCAGTAGTATTGGGACTAGCGGGAGCAATGAGCAGTTCTTC
NA TRBD1 TRBJ1-5 TRBV6-2/TRBV6-3 CASSLQGHSNQPQHF TGTGCCAGCAGTTTACAGGGGCATAGCAATCAGCCCCAGCATTTT
NA TRBD1 TRBJ1-5 TRBV19 CASSLTGTGASNQPQHF TGTGCCAGTAGCCTTACCGGGACAGGGGCTAGCAATCAGCCCCAGCATTTT
once TRBD1 TRBJ2-7 TRBV4-3 CASSQGGQGWRGEQYF TGCGCCAGCAGCCAAGGAGGACAGGGCTGGCGGGGCGAGCAGTACTTC
NA TRBD1 TRBJ1-2 TRBV6-2/TRBV6-3 CASSYAAGGDYGYTF TGTGCCAGCAGTTACGCGGCAGGGGGAGACTATGGCTACACCTTC
NA TRBD2 TRBJ2-5 TRBV9 CASSLQTSGIQETQYF TGTGCCAGCAGCTTGCAGACTAGCGGGATCCAAGAGACCCAGTACTTC
NA TRBD1 TRBJ1-2 TRBV15 CATSRGQGYGYTF TGTGCCACCAGCAGAGGACAGGGATATGGCTACACCTTC
once TRBD1 TRBJ2-7 TRBV19 CASSRQGTYEQYF TGTGCCAGTAGTAGACAGGGGACCTACGAGCAGTACTTC
NA NA TRBJ2-5 TRBV28 CASSPHRDQETQYF TGTGCCAGCAGTCCACACCGGGACCAAGAGACCCAGTACTTC
NA NA TRBJ1-6 TRBV7-9 CASSSLGQGNSPLHF TGTGCCAGCAGCTCTTTGGGGCAGGGAAATTCACCCCTCCACTTT
NA NA TRBJ1-2 TRBV12-3/TRBV12-4 CASSLNYRGYTF TGTGCCAGCAGTTTAAACTACCGTGGCTACACCTTC
NA TRBD1 TRBJ1-6 TRBV7-2 CASSLGGQWHSPLHF TGTGCCAGCAGCTTAGGGGGACAGTGGCATTCACCCCTCCACTTT
few NA TRBJ1-2 TRBV5-1 CASSSAGLSGYTF TGCGCCAGCAGCTCTGCTGGACTCTCTGGCTACACCTTC
NA TRBD2 TRBJ2-1 TRBV5-1 CASSIPARGPSGLAGGLSYNEQFF TGCGCCAGCAGCATCCCCGCCAGGGGACCATCGGGACTAGCGGGAGGATTGTCCTACAATGAGCAGTTCTTC
NA NA TRBJ1-1 TRBV9 CASSVGGSMNTEAFF TGTGCCAGCAGCGTAGGGGGCAGCATGAACACTGAAGCTTTCTTT
once TRBD1 TRBJ1-1 TRBV12-3/TRBV12-4 CASSWTGTTEAFF TGTGCCAGCAGTTGGACAGGGACCACTGAAGCTTTCTTT
NA NA TRBJ1-1 TRBV7-2 CASSQQGNTEAFF TGTGCCAGCAGTCAACAGGGGAACACTGAAGCTTTCTTT
NA NA TRBJ1-6 TRBV6-5 CASSQDRRAISPLHF TGTGCCAGCAGCCAGGACAGAAGGGCCATTTCACCCCTCCACTTT
NA NA TRBJ1-6 TRBV20-1 CSASGDNNSPLHF TGCAGTGCTAGTGGGGACAACAATTCACCCCTCCACTTT
few NA TRBJ1-6 TRBV30 CAWRGRGANNSPLHF TGTGCCTGGAGAGGGCGCGGGGCAAATAATTCACCCCTCCACTTT